This entry lists 18 T cell receptor beta chains sequenced from one sample in a study of blood T cells in healthy people across ages. The authors ran a second PCR of about 7 to 12 cycles using a sample-barcoded 5' primer and a J-beta primer mix. TCRdb independently ran MiXCR on the 5' RACE reads; one entry per CDR3 protein. The data hold approximately 810,000 distinct CDR3 sequences, with around 26% observed a single time. Sequencing used blood. The receptors were gathered from a woman aged 80 or over in good health.

In its sample, this clonotype was seen a few times. This chain joins TRBV10-3 and TRBJ2-3, with 9 bases lining up with TRBD2. This CDR3 contains 13 residues. From germline, CDR1 is ENHRY and CDR2 SYGVKD. J gave up 6 bases and V 6 bases, and 4 bases lay outside the gene matches. The CDR3 spells CAIRLAGDDTQYF. In DNA form, the CDR3 reads TGTGCCATCAGGTTAGCGGGAGACGATACGCAGTATTTT.

This clonotype has a count of ten or more. The CDR3 sequence: CASSSQRDQPQHF. The CDR3 bases are TGTGCCAGCTCATCGCAAAGGGATCAGCCCCAGCATTTT. The genes are TRBV18 and TRBJ1-5; no definite D call. Germline assignment: CDR1 KGHSH and CDR2 LQKENI. CDR3 length equals 13 residues. V lost 5 bases to trimming and J lost 5 bases, with 10 bases between them.

The rearrangement links TRBV25-1 to TRBJ1-2; D is possibly TRBD1 (5 bases). Trimming pared 1 base from V and 6 bases from J, leaving 9 bases between. The CDR3 contains 13 residues. Germline CDR1 is MGHDK and CDR2 is SYGVNS. The CDR3 reads CASSELGEDGYTF. The CDR3, as DNA: TGTGCCAGCAGTGAATTAGGGGAGGATGGCTACACCTTC.

This clonotype was recorded a few times. The chain uses TRBV5-6 and TRBJ1-5, with D tentatively TRBD1 (6 bases). Trimming cost V 4 bases and J 1 base, with 15 bases left between them. The germline gives CDR1 SGHDT, CDR2 YYEEEE. The CDR3 length is 16 residues. CDR3 region: CASSAWGAGSNQPQHF. The CDR3, as DNA: TGTGCCAGCAGCGCGTGGGGGGCGGGGAGCAATCAGCCCCAGCATTTT. Drawing the rest from reference TRBV5-6 and TRBJ1-5, the complete variable domain is DAGVTQSPTHLIKTRGQQVTLRCSPKSGHDTVSWYQQALGQGPQFIFQYYEEEERQRGNFPDRFSGHQFPNYSSELNVNALLLGDSALYLCASSAWGAGSNQPQHFGDGTRLSIL.

The chain uses TRBV20-1 and TRBJ2-3; 9 nucleotides match TRBD1. Trimming at V came to 6 bases and at J to 2 bases, leaving 6 bases not matched to a gene. The CDR3 sequence is 14 residues long. Germline V gene data show CDR1 as DFQATT and CDR2 as SNEGSKA (reference sequence). The CDR3 nucleotides read TGCAGTGCAAAAAGACAGGGGGACACAGATACGCAGTATTTT. This translates into CSAKRQGDTDTQYF.

This clonotype appeared a few times. The rearrangement joins TRBV19 to TRBJ2-7, with D unclear. The V end was cut by 0 bases, the J end by 2 bases, with 5 bases between. Germline CDR1 reads LNHDA; CDR2 reads SQIVND (reference sequence). The CDR3 runs to 13 residues. The CDR3 is CASSIEGTYEQYF. The CDR3, as DNA: TGTGCCAGTAGTATAGAAGGGACCTACGAGCAGTACTTC.

This clonotype was detected many times. The chain combines TRBV29-1 with TRBJ1-1, with D maybe TRBD1 (5 bases). Germline-derived CDR1 and CDR2 are SQVTM and ANQGSEA. This CDR3 contains 14 residues. V gave up 3 bases and J gave up 11 bases, with 22 bases separating them. CDR3 protein: CSVDVGAVGPAAFF. The CDR3 nucleotides are TGCAGCGTTGACGTAGGGGCTGTCGGCCCGGCGGCTTTCTTT. Full variable domain (missing parts from reference TRBV29-1 and TRBJ1-1): SAVISQKPSRDICQRGTSLTIQCQVDSQVTMMFWYRQQPGQSLTLIATANQGSEATYESGFVIDKFPISRPNLTFSTLTVSNMSPEDSSIYLCSVDVGAVGPAAFFGQGTRLTVV.

This clonotype was counted between two and nine times. This chain joins TRBV6-5 and TRBJ1-1, with D uncertain. Trimming shortened V by 0 bases and J by 6 bases, and 8 bases separated the two germline ends. CDR3 length: 13 residues. Germline loops: CDR1 MNHEY, CDR2 SVGAGI. The CDR3 bases are TGTGCCAGCAGTTACTCTAAGGGCTCTGAAGCTTTCTTT. It is translated as CASSYSKGSEAFF.

As concerns this clonotype: One end of the junction fails to match germline, which may point to a read error. The chain recombines TRBV7-2 with TRBJ2-2; D possibly matches TRBD1 or TRBD2 (5 bases each). Germline CDR1 is SGHTA and CDR2 is FQGNSA. The CDR3 has 15 amino acids. CDR3 sequence reads: CASSFTPLDTRERFF. The CDR3, as DNA: TGTGCCAGCAGCTTTACTCCCCTCGACACCAGGGAGCGGTTTTTT.

This clonotype showed up just a few times. The rearrangement uses TRBV6-2 or TRBV6-3 and TRBJ1-1; possibly TRBD1 for D (6 bases). Germline V CDR1 and CDR2: MNHEY, SVGEGT. Trimming shortened V by 4 bases and J by 3 bases, and 9 bases separated the two germline ends. The CDR3 sequence is 13 residues long. The CDR3 spells CASSFDRYTEAFF. CDR3 sequence (DNA): TGTGCCAGCAGTTTTGACAGGTACACTGAAGCTTTCTTT.

This clonotype was detected only a few times. The J gene is TRBJ2-5, the V gene TRBV30; D gene ambiguous. Trimming cost V 0 bases and J 3 bases, with 5 bases left between them. CDR3 length: 12 amino acids. Germline-derived CDR1 and CDR2 are GTSNPN and SVGIG (reference sequence). CDR3 region: CAWSVQKETQYF. In DNA, the CDR3 is TGTGCCTGGAGTGTACAAAAAGAGACCCAGTACTTC.

This clonotype was seen many times. The chain has TRBV15 and TRBJ2-1, with D possibly matching TRBD2 (6 bases). Looked up from germline, CDR1 is LNHNV and CDR2 is YYDKDF (reference sequence). The length of the CDR3 is 12 residues. V lost 0 bases, J lost 15 bases, and 12 bases lay in between. For the CDR3, the DNA is TGTGCCACCAGCAGAGATCGGGACTTTACGTTCTTC. Protein sequence: CATSRDRDFTFF.

This rearrangement joins TRBV12-3 or TRBV12-4 to TRBJ2-2; weak D call: TRBD2 (6 bases). The CDR3 has 16 amino acids. With 5 bases removed from V and 1 base from J, the gap between germline ends came to 14 bases. CDR3 amino acids: CASSPRDGQNTGELFF. CDR3 bases: TGTGCCAGCAGTCCGCGGGACGGGCAGAACACCGGGGAGCTGTTTTTT.

Concerning this clonotype itself: One junction end does not reproduce the germline sequence, and a read error may be involved. The chain recombines TRBV12-3 or TRBV12-4 with TRBJ2-3; D is possibly TRBD1 (5 bases). The CDR3 totals 14 residues. CDR3 region: CASSTGDTADAQYF. In DNA, the CDR3 is TGTGCCAGTTCTACAGGAGATACCGCAGATGCGCAGTATTTT.

Many counts were recorded for this clonotype. The chain has TRBV6-2 or TRBV6-3 and TRBJ2-1; D is undetermined. CDR3 length: 11 amino acids. Deletions cut 5 bases from V and 6 bases from J, with 5 bases between. The germline V gene has CDR1 MNHEY and CDR2 SVGEGT. This CDR3 reads CASSTFNEQFF. The CDR3, as DNA: TGTGCCAGCAGTACGTTCAATGAGCAGTTCTTC.

The chain uses TRBV20-1 and TRBJ2-4; 9 bases align to TRBD2. After removal of 1 base from V and 9 bases from J, the junction contained 10 bases not matched to a gene. CDR3 size: 15 residues. The germline V gene encodes CDR1 DFQATT and CDR2 SNEGSKA (reference sequence). The chain's CDR3 is CSARGLREGLRIQYF. For the CDR3, the DNA is TGCAGTGCTAGAGGTTTGCGGGAGGGCCTGCGCATTCAGTACTTC.

In this sample, this clonotype turned up many times. V and J are TRBV20-1 and TRBJ2-1, with D unresolved. The germline gives CDR1 DFQATT, CDR2 SNEGSKA (reference sequence). The CDR3 extends over 15 amino acids. V lost 5 bases and J 5 bases, leaving 19 bases between the germline ends. Here the CDR3 DNA reads TGCAGTGCTTCGCTGACCCAAAATAGTCACAATGAGCAGTTCTTC. This encodes CSASLTQNSHNEQFF.

This clonotype has ten or more counts. This chain links TRBV20-1 with TRBJ2-3; TRBD1 is a possible D gene (5 bases). V was pared by 1 base and J by 5 bases, with 13 bases between. This CDR3 has 14 residues. Per germline, CDR1 DFQATT and CDR2 SNEGSKA (reference sequence). Here the CDR3 reads CSARVSRAGDTQYF. The CDR3 bases are TGCAGTGCTAGAGTTTCCAGGGCAGGAGATACGCAGTATTTT.